What follows is one T cell receptor beta chain and its context. This sample is part of a study of blood T cell repertoires in COVID-19. The protocol was immunoSEQ multiplex PCR, while the TCRdb copy is restricted to in-frame clones and leaves out a portion. The data hold around 250,000 clones, with 86% observed a single time. The sequencing input was peripheral blood. This clonotype was sampled from a man aged 80 or over with acute or convalescent COVID-19.

The DNA of the CDR3 is TGCGCCAGCAGCCCCACTAGCGGGGGCACCGAGCAGTACTTC. It is translated as CASSPTSGGTEQYF. The chain couples TRBV10-2 to TRBJ2-7; the match to TRBD2 covers 11 bases. Germline CDR1 is WSHSY and CDR2 is SAAADI. The CDR3 runs to 14 residues. V lost 6 bases and J lost 6; bases outside the gene matches: 7.